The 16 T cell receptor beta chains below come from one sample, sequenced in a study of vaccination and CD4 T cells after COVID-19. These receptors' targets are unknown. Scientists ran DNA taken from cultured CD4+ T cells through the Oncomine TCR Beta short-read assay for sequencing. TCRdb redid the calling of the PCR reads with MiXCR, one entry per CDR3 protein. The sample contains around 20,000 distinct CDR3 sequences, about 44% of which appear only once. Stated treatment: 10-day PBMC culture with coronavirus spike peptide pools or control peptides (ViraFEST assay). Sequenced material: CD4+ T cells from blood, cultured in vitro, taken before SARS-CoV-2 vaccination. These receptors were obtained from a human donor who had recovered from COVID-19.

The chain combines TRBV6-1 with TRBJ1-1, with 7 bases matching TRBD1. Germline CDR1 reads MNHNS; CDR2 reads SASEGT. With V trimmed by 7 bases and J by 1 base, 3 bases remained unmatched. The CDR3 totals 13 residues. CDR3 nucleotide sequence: TGTGCCAGCACGGGACAGACGAACACTGAAGCTTTCTTT. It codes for CASTGQTNTEAFF.

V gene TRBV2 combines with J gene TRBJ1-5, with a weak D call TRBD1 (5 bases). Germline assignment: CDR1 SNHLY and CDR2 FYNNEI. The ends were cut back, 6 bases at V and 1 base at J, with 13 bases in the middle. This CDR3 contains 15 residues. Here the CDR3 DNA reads TGTGCCAGCAGCGGACCGGGGGGAAGCAATCAGCCCCAGCATTTT. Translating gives CASSGPGGSNQPQHF.

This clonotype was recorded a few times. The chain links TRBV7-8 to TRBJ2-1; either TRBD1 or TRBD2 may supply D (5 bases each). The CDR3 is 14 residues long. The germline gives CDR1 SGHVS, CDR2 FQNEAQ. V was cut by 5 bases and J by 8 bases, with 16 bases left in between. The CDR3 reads CASSPGTKGDEQFF. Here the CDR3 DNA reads TGTGCCAGCAGCCCGGGGACGAAAGGGGATGAGCAGTTCTTC.

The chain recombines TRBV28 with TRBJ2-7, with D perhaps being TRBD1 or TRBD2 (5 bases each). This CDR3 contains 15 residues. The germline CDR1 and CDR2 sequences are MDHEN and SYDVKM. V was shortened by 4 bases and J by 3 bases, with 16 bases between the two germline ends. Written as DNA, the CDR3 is TGTGCCAGCAGTTCCCCCTCGGGACCTTTCTACGAGCAGTACTTC. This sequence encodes CASSSPSGPFYEQYF. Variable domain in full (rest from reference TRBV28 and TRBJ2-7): DVKVTQSSRYLVKRTGEKVFLECVQDMDHENMFWYRQDPGLGLRLIYFSYDVKMKEKGDIPEGYSVSREKKERFSLILESASTNQTSMYLCASSSPSGPFYEQYFGPGTRLTVT.

DNA of the CDR3: TGTGCCAGCAGTTTACAGGGGGAATACAATGAGCAGTTCTTC. Translating gives CASSLQGEYNEQFF. The chain couples TRBV27 to TRBJ2-1; 7 bases match TRBD1. V gave up 2 bases and J gave up 4 bases; unmatched junction bases: 2. CDR3 length equals 14 residues. CDR1 is MNHEY, CDR2 SMNVEV, per germline (reference sequence).

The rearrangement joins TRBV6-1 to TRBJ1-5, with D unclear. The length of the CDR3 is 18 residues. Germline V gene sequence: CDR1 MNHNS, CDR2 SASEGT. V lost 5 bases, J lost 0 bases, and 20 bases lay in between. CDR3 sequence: CASSRAGGPSYSNQPQHF. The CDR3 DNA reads TGTGCCAGCAGTCGGGCGGGCGGCCCCTCTTATAGCAATCAGCCCCAGCATTTT.

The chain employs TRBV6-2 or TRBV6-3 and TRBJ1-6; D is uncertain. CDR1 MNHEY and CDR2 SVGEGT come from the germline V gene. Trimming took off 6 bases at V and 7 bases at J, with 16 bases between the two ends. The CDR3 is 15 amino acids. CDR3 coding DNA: TGTGCCAGCAGACTGGACGGAAAAGAAAATTCACCCCTCCACTTT. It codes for CASRLDGKENSPLHF.

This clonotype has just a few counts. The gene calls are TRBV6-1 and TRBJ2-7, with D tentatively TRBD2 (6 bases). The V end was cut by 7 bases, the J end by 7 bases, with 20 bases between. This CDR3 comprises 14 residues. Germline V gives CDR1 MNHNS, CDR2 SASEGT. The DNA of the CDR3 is TGTGCCAGCAAGCCGGAGCGGGCCTTTGTAGAGCAGTACTTC. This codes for CASKPERAFVEQYF.

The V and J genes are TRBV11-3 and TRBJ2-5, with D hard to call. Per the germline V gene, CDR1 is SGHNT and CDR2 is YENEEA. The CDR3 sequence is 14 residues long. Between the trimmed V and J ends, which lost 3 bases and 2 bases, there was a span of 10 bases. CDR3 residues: CASSFPLGQETQYF. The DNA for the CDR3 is TGTGCCAGCAGCTTCCCACTCGGGCAAGAGACCCAGTACTTC.

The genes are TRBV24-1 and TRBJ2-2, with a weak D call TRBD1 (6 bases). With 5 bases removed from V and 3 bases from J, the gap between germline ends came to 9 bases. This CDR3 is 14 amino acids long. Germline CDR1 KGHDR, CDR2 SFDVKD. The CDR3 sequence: CATSVGAYTGELFF. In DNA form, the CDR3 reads TGTGCCACCAGTGTGGGGGCCTACACCGGGGAGCTGTTTTTT.

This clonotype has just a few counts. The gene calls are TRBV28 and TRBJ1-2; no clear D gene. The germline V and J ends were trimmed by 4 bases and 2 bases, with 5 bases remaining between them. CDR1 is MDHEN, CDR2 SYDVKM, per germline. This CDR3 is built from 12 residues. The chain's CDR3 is CASSSRNYGYTF. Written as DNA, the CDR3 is TGTGCCAGCAGTTCCCGCAACTATGGCTACACCTTC.

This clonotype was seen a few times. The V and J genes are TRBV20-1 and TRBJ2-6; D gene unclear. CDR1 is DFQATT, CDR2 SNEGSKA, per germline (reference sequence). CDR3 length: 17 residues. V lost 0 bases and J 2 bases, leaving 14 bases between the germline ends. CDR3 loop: CSARDRVRSAGANVLTF. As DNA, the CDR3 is TGCAGTGCTAGAGATAGGGTAAGAAGCGCTGGGGCCAACGTCCTGACTTTC.

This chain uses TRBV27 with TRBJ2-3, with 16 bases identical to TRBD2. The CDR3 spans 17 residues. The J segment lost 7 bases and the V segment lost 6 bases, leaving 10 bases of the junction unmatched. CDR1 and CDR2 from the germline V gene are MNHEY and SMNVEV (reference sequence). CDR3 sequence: CASSPIQGLAGGNTQYF. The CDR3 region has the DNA TGTGCCAGCAGCCCAATTCAGGGACTAGCGGGAGGGAATACGCAGTATTTT.

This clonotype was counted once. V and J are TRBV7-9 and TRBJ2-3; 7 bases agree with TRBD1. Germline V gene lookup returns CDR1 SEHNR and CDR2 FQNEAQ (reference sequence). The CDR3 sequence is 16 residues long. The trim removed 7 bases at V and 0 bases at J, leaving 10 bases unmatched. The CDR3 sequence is CASNSLMTGSTDTQYF. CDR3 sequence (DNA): TGTGCCAGCAACTCCCTTATGACAGGGAGCACAGATACGCAGTATTTT.

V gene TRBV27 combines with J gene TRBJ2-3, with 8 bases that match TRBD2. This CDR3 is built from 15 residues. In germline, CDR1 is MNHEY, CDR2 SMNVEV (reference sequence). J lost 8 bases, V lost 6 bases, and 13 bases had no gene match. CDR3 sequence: CASRRGGVMPGTQYF. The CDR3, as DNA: TGTGCCAGCAGACGGGGGGGGGTCATGCCTGGTACGCAGTATTTT.

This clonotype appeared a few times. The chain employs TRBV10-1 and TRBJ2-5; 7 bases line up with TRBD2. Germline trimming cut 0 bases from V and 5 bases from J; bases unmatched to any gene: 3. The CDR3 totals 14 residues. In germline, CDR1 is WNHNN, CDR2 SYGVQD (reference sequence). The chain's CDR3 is CASSESILAETQYF. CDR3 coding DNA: TGCGCCAGCAGTGAGTCTATACTAGCGGAGACCCAGTACTTC.